A selection of T cell receptor beta chains follows, all from one sample in a study of blood T cell repertoires in COVID-19. The protocol was immunoSEQ multiplex PCR, while the TCRdb copy is restricted to in-frame clones and leaves out a portion. Of about 210,000 clones in the sample, 82% were seen once. Material for sequencing was peripheral blood. The receptors here all came from a woman in her thirties or forties with acute or convalescent COVID-19. Both conserved end residues are part of each CDR3. A D gene is named only where the DNA matches it firmly. Size is omitted from some rows. Given values are once, few, many or a class for expanded clones.

V	J	size	D	CDR3	DNA
TRBV4-1	TRBJ1-1	-	-	CASSQATGNTEAFF	TGCGCCAGCAGCCAAGCGACAGGGAACACTGAAGCTTTCTTT
TRBV18	TRBJ2-7	-	TRBD1	CASSPDRTYEQYF	TGTGCCAGCTCACCGGACAGGACCTACGAGCAGTACTTC
TRBV3-1/TRBV3-2	TRBJ2-1	once	-	CASSRGTPDNEQFF	TGTGCCAGCAGCCGCGGGACTCCCGACAATGAGCAGTTCTTC
TRBV29-1	TRBJ2-3	-	TRBD2	CSSGGLAGNTDTQYF	TGCAGCTCGGGAGGGTTAGCGGGGAACACAGATACGCAGTATTTT
TRBV11-2	TRBJ1-2	-	TRBD1	CASSLGPGQGYGYTF	TGTGCCAGCAGCTTAGGCCCCGGACAGGGCTATGGCTACACCTTC
TRBV7-2	TRBJ2-7	few	TRBD1	CASSAAGGADYEQYF	TGTGCCAGCAGCGCAGCAGGGGGCGCAGACTACGAGCAGTACTTC
TRBV5-1	TRBJ1-1	-	-	CASSSEGTDYTEAFF	TGCGCCAGCAGCTCGGAGGGGACGGATTACACTGAAGCTTTCTTT
TRBV7-2	TRBJ1-1	-	-	CASSLWGGGTEAFF	TGTGCCAGCAGCTTATGGGGAGGAGGCACTGAAGCTTTCTTT
TRBV13	TRBJ2-3	-	-	CASSLRTVTDTQYF	TGTGCCAGCAGCTTAAGGACTGTCACAGATACGCAGTATTTT
TRBV14	TRBJ1-1	-	-	CASSQGQVTEAFF	TGTGCCAGCAGCCAAGGGCAGGTAACTGAAGCTTTCTTT
TRBV21-1	TRBJ2-1	-	-	CASSKGHWRENNEQFF	TGTGCCAGCAGCAAAGGACACTGGCGGGAAAACAATGAGCAGTTCTTC
TRBV3-1/TRBV3-2	TRBJ2-2	-	TRBD2	CASSQDAGASGSTGELFF	TGTGCCAGCAGCCAAGATGCTGGGGCTAGCGGGAGCACCGGGGAGCTGTTTTTT
TRBV29-1	TRBJ2-7	-	TRBD1	CSVERQGDGNEQYF	TGCAGCGTTGAGCGGCAGGGGGATGGCAACGAGCAGTACTTC
TRBV11-2	TRBJ2-1	few	TRBD1	CASSLTGQGAGEQFF	TGTGCCAGCAGCCTAACGGGACAGGGGGCGGGTGAGCAGTTCTTC
TRBV6-1	TRBJ2-7	-	-	CASSERLDYYEQYF	TGTGCCAGCAGTGAAAGACTGGATTACTACGAGCAGTACTTC
TRBV5-6	TRBJ2-7	-	-	CASSRGVLYEQYF	TGTGCCAGCAGCCGCGGGGTTCTCTACGAGCAGTACTTC
TRBV13	TRBJ2-7	-	TRBD2	CASSLGLAGGERYF	TGTGCCAGCAGCTTGGGACTAGCGGGAGGAGAACGGTACTTC
TRBV6-1	TRBJ2-7	-	-	CASSEATNRYGAYEQYF	TGTGCCAGCAGTGAGGCGACGAACAGGTACGGTGCCTACGAGCAGTACTTC
TRBV10-2	TRBJ1-3	few	TRBD1	CASSGRDRDSGNTIYF	TGCGCCAGCAGTGGCCGGGACAGGGACTCTGGAAACACCATATATTTT
TRBV28	TRBJ1-2	-	-	CASSLLIGGGDYGYTF	TGTGCCAGCAGTTTATTAATCGGAGGGGGGGACTATGGCTACACCTTC
TRBV19	TRBJ2-1	-	-	CASSIGLSGLYNEQFF	TGTGCCAGTAGTATCGGCCTAAGCGGGCTCTACAATGAGCAGTTCTTC
TRBV5-1	TRBJ2-7	-	TRBD2	CASNAGGSYEQYF	TGCGCCAGCAACGCGGGGGGGTCCTACGAGCAGTACTTC
TRBV18	TRBJ1-1	many	-	CASSPPTGVNTEAFF	TGTGCCAGCTCACCACCAACGGGGGTGAACACTGAAGCTTTCTTT